The source of this T cell receptor beta chain is a study of shared clonotypes between healthy human individuals. Healthy adults negative for HIV, lacking recent acute infections or vaccinations, served as donors. This CDR3 region has 15 residues. CDR1 KGHSH and CDR2 LQKENI come from the germline V gene. Trimming cost V 2 bases and J 5 bases; bases outside gene matches: 3. Study results and caveats: Larger estimated richness was generally recorded for naive subsets relative to memory subsets. Non-shared clonotypes had lower generation probabilities than those shared by all four donors.

Comments on this clone: Its antigen is still unknown. Other DNA variants within this sample encode the same CDR3.

Libraries were prepared by immunoSEQ multiplex PCR; TCRdb keeps only in-frame clonotypes and omits some of them. The sample has under 1,900,000 clones; approximately 98.5% are singletons. The chain recombines TRBV18 with TRBJ2-5; TRBD1 matches 12 bases. The sequence was obtained from a man younger than 45 in good health. Sample: naive CD4+ T cells sorted from blood. Regarding subset: CD45RA+ positively selected. The CDR3 sequence: CASSPGTGGRETQYF. CDR3 sequence (DNA): TGTGCCAGCTCACCAGGGACAGGGGGCAGGGAGACCCAGTACTTC.